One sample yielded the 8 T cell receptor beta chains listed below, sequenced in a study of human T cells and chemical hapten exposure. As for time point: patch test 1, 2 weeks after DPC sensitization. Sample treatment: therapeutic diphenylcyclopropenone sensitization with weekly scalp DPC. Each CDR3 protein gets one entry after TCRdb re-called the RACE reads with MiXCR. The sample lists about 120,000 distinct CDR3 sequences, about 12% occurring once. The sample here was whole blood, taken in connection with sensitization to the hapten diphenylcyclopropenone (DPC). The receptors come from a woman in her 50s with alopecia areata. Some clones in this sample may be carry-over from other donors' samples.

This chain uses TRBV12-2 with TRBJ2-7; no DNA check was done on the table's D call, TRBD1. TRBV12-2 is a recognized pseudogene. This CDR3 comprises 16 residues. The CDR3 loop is CASRADRRRIGHEQYF. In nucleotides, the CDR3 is TGTGCAAGTCGCGCCGACAGGAGACGGATCGGGCACGAGCAGTACTTC.

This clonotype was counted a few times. CDR3 amino acids: CASSPVGGPSGQYF. CDR3 nucleotide sequence: TGTGCCAGCAGCCCAGTCGGGGGGCCAAGTGGGCAGTACTTC. The V and J genes are TRBV7-8 and TRBJ2-7; weak D call: TRBD2 (7 bases). Germline values: CDR1 SGHVS, CDR2 FQNEAQ. The CDR3 consists of 14 residues. V lost 5 bases to trimming and J lost 9 bases, with 20 bases between them.

The CDR3 nucleotides read TGTGCCAGCAGCCACCTATATACGGGGGGCAAAAGCTCCTACGAGCAGTACTTC. This gives the protein CASSHLYTGGKSSYEQYF. The V gene is TRBV3-1, the J gene TRBJ2-7; D possibly corresponds to TRBD2 (7 bases). CDR1 is LGHDT and CDR2 is YNNKEL in the germline V gene (reference sequence). Trimming shortened V by 3 bases and J by 0 bases, and 21 bases separated the two germline ends. CDR3 length equals 18 residues.

This chain's CDR3 is CASSLDWPDEAFF. The CDR3 DNA follows: TGTGCCAGCAGCTTAGATTGGCCAGATGAAGCTTTCTTT. The J gene is TRBJ1-1, the V gene TRBV11-2; D unresolved. The CDR3 contains 13 residues. Germline V gives CDR1 SGHAT, CDR2 FQNNGV. The V end was cut by 0 bases, the J end by 7 bases, with 9 bases between.

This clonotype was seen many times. This chain's CDR3 is CSVEPPGSGSYNEQFF. The CDR3 DNA reads as TGCAGCGTTGAACCCCCGGGTAGCGGCTCCTACAATGAGCAGTTCTTC. The chain links TRBV29-1 to TRBJ2-1; maybe TRBD2 (6 bases). The germline gives CDR1 SQVTM, CDR2 ANQGSEA. Trimming pared 2 bases from V and 0 bases from J, leaving 14 bases between. The CDR3 length is 16 residues.

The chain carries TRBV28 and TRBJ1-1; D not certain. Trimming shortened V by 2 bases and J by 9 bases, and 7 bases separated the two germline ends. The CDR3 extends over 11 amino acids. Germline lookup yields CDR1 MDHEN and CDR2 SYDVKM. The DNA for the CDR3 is TGTGCCAGCAGTTTACTAGCAAAAGCTTTCTTT. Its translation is CASSLLAKAFF. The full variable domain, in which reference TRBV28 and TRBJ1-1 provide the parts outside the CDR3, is DVKVTQSSRYLVKRTGEKVFLECVQDMDHENMFWYRQDPGLGLRLIYFSYDVKMKEKGDIPEGYSVSREKKERFSLILESASTNQTSMYLCASSLLAKAFFGQGTRLTVV.

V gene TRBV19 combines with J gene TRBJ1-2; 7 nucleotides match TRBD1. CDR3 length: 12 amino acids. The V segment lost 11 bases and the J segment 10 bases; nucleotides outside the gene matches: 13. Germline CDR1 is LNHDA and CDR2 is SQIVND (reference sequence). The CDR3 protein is CAARQGGSPYTF. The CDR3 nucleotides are TGTGCCGCCCGACAGGGAGGGAGCCCCTACACCTTC.

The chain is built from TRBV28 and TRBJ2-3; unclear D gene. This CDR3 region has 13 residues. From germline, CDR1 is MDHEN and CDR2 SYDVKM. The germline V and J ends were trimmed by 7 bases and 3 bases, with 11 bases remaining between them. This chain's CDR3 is CASKRTPTDTQYF. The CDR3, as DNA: TGTGCCAGCAAGAGGACCCCTACAGATACGCAGTATTTT. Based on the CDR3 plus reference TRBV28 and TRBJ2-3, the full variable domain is DVKVTQSSRYLVKRTGEKVFLECVQDMDHENMFWYRQDPGLGLRLIYFSYDVKMKEKGDIPEGYSVSREKKERFSLILESASTNQTSMYLCASKRTPTDTQYFGPGTRLTVL.